The 13 T cell receptor beta chains given below trace back to one sample, sequenced in a study of blood T cell repertoires in COVID-19 (dated by TCRdb to the early 2020s). The method behind the library was the immunoSEQ multiplex PCR assay. The immuneACCESS repertoire file appears here via TCRdb, limited to in-frame rearrangements. These files lack a portion of the clones; in checked studies, under half of the deficit traces to unresolved V genes, and the cause of the others is not known. The sample profile shows some 73,000 clones; 73% of them were found once. The top ten clones comprise more than 20% of the sample. The sample consisted of peripheral blood. Receptors were obtained from a man aged 55 to 70 with acute or convalescent COVID-19.

The chain recombines TRBV10-3 with TRBJ2-7; the D gene is possibly TRBD1 (5 bases). The length of the CDR3 is 15 residues. Trimming took off 4 bases at V and 3 bases at J, with 16 bases between the two ends. CDR1 and CDR2 from the germline V gene are ENHRY and SYGVKD. The DNA of the CDR3 is TGTGCCATCAGTGGTAAGACAGTTCAACTCTACGAGCAGTACTTC. Its translation is CAISGKTVQLYEQYF.

The chain recombines TRBV7-2 with TRBJ2-7; D might be TRBD1 (6 bases). The germline V gene has CDR1 SGHTA and CDR2 FQGNSA. Trimming shortened V by 5 bases and J by 2 bases, and 19 bases separated the two germline ends. CDR3 length: 16 amino acids. In DNA, the CDR3 is TGTGCCAGCAGCCCTCTTATCGACAGGTTCCCCTACGAGCAGTACGTC. Translated, it gives CASSPLIDRFPYEQYV.

The chain employs TRBV3-1 (or the pseudogene TRBV3-2) and TRBJ1-4, with D uncertain. Trimming took 6 bases from V and 6 from J, leaving 14 bases between them. The germline gives CDR1 LGHDT, CDR2 YNNKEL (reference sequence). This CDR3 has 14 amino acids. CDR3 residues: CASREGLNDEKLFF. CDR3 DNA sequence: TGTGCCAGCAGAGAGGGATTGAACGATGAAAAACTGTTTTTT.

V gene TRBV2 combines with J gene TRBJ2-1; 11 nucleotides line up with TRBD1. Germline CDR1 and CDR2: SNHLY and FYNNEI. The trim removed 5 bases at V and 3 bases at J, leaving 3 bases unmatched. CDR3 length equals 15 residues. DNA of the CDR3: TGTGCCAGCAGTCCCGGGACAGGGGGCTACAATGAGCAGTTCTTC. Translating it yields CASSPGTGGYNEQFF.

This clone occurred a few times. The chain couples TRBV4-1 to TRBJ2-3; D possibly corresponds to TRBD1 (6 bases). This CDR3 has 18 residues. Trimming took off 0 bases at V and 2 bases at J, with 18 bases between the two ends. Germline V gives CDR1 MGHRA, CDR2 YSYEKL. CDR3 bases: TGCGCCAGCAGCCAAGATGCTCATACAGGGAGTATCACAGATACGCAGTATTTT. Its protein is CASSQDAHTGSITDTQYF.

The chain couples TRBV2 to TRBJ2-7; D is possibly TRBD2 (6 bases). The CDR3 runs to 14 residues. Germline values: CDR1 SNHLY, CDR2 FYNNEI. The ends were cut back, 7 bases at V and 4 bases at J, with 17 bases in the middle. CDR3 residues: CASNPRDSAYEQYF. In nucleotides, the CDR3 is TGTGCCAGCAATCCAAGGGACTCCGCGTACGAGCAGTACTTC.

The chain carries TRBV24-1 and TRBJ2-2, with a weak D call TRBD1 (5 bases). The CDR3 covers 14 residues. The V gene lost 4 bases and the J gene lost 5 bases, with 10 bases spanning the gap. Germline CDR1 and CDR2: KGHDR and SFDVKD. The CDR3 nucleotides read TGTGCCACCAGTGACGTACAGGAGACCGGGGAGCTGTTTTTT. This sequence encodes CATSDVQETGELFF.

The rearrangement uses TRBV19 and TRBJ2-5; 12 nucleotides agree with TRBD2. The CDR3 is made up of 16 amino acids. Germline lookup yields CDR1 LNHDA and CDR2 SQIVND (reference sequence). With 5 bases clipped from V and 1 base from J, the junction kept 5 bases outside the gene matches. For the CDR3, the DNA is TGTGCCAGTAGTTCCCTAGCGGGAGGGGGCCAAGAGACCCAGTACTTC. This gives the protein CASSSLAGGGQETQYF.

This clone was recorded a few times. This rearrangement joins TRBV27 to TRBJ2-7, with a tentative D call TRBD1 (6 bases). V was shortened by 3 bases and J by 5 bases, with 14 bases between the two germline ends. The germline V gene encodes CDR1 MNHEY and CDR2 SMNVEV (reference sequence). The CDR3 spans 14 residues. CDR3 protein: CASSFWGRPDEQYF. The CDR3 coding sequence is TGTGCCAGCAGTTTTTGGGGGCGCCCGGACGAGCAGTACTTC.

This sequence joins TRBV4-1 and TRBJ1-2; the match to TRBD1 covers 12 bases. Trimming took 1 base from V and 8 from J; bases not matched to a gene: 11. Germline lookup yields CDR1 MGHRA and CDR2 YSYEKL. The CDR3 spans 17 residues. DNA for the CDR3: TGCGCCAGCAGCCAAGCAGCCGGGACAGGGGGCGCAGACGGCTACACCTTC. Protein product: CASSQAAGTGGADGYTF.

The J gene is TRBJ2-5, the V gene TRBV7-9; 8 bases are shared with TRBD1. In germline, CDR1 is SEHNR, CDR2 FQNEAQ (reference sequence). The CDR3 spans 14 residues. J was trimmed by 5 bases and V by 5 bases; bases with no gene match: 7. In DNA, the CDR3 is TGTGCCAGCAGCCCGGGACAGGAAACTGAGACCCAGTACTTC. Translating gives CASSPGQETETQYF. The whole variable domain, filled in from reference TRBV7-9 and TRBJ2-5, reads DTGVSQNPRHKITKRGQNVTFRCDPISEHNRLYWYRQTLGQGPEFLTYFQNEAQLEKSRLLSDRFSAERPKGSFSTLEIQRTEQGDSAMYLCASSPGQETETQYFGPGTRLLVL.

The rearrangement links TRBV5-1 to TRBJ1-2, with TRBD1 as a possible D gene (5 bases). The CDR3 loop spans 14 amino acids. The germline gives CDR1 SGHRS, CDR2 YFSETQ. V lost 3 bases to trimming and J lost 6 bases, with 15 bases between them. Written as DNA, the CDR3 is TGCGCCAGCAGCTGGGCGCAGGAGGGGAATGGCTACACCTTC. Translation gives CASSWAQEGNGYTF. The complete variable domain, with remaining parts taken from reference TRBV5-1 and TRBJ1-2, reads KAGVTQTPRYLIKTRGQQVTLSCSPISGHRSVSWYQQTPGQGLQFLFEYFSETQRNKGNFPGRFSGRQFSNSRSEMNVSTLELGDSALYLCASSWAQEGNGYTFGSGTRLTVV.

J is TRBJ1-4 and V is TRBV12-3 or TRBV12-4; D is ambiguous. This CDR3 has 13 amino acids. The V gene lost 5 bases and the J gene lost 7 bases, with 11 bases spanning the gap. The CDR3: CASSGLGSEKLFF. As DNA, the CDR3 is TGTGCCAGCAGTGGACTTGGCAGTGAAAAACTGTTTTTT.